This T cell receptor (beta chain) was captured by sequencing in a study of regulatory T cells in long-lasting Graves disease. At the level of the study: In persistent Graves' disease, antithyroid drugs had been taken for over 5 years and TSH receptor antibodies stayed positive.

Relying on iRepertoire HTBI primers and Arm-PCR of CDR3 regions, the team built TCR beta libraries. In the original processing: Overall, samples carried approximately 60 TRBV and some 15 TRBJ segments. MiXCR, run by TCRdb on the multiplex PCR reads, gives a single entry per CDR3 protein. The V and J calls reflect TCRdb's pipeline rather than the authors' work. The data hold about 310,000 distinct CDR3 sequences, with around 20% observed a single time. V was shortened by 4 bases and J by 2 bases, with 12 bases between the two germline ends. The CDR3 sequence is 14 residues long. Germline V gene data show CDR1 as SNHLY and CDR2 as FYNNEI. Time point in this sample: persistent/refractory GD, antithyroid drugs over 5 years with positive TRAb. PBMC RNA was the source of the TCR library. The study, taken as a whole, reports: There were preferences for TRBV28, TRBJ1-2 and TRBJ2-5 in persistent disease. Analysis covered peripheral blood alone, not thyroid tissue.

This clonotype was counted at least ten times. The antigen is not known. This material consisted of peripheral blood mononuclear cells (PBMCs), taken when the disease was refractory, from a patient treated with antithyroid drugs. This clonotype was obtained from a female donor with Graves disease. V and J are TRBV2 and TRBJ2-7, with D possibly TRBD2 on 5 matching bases. This chain's CDR3 is CASSAGRGTYEQYF. The CDR3 coding sequence is TGTGCCAGCAGTGCGGGAAGAGGAACCTACGAGCAGTACTTC.